Sequencing of this T cell receptor (beta chain) was carried out in a study of T cell responses to AZD1222 COVID-19 vaccine. Study-level information: Investigators merged groups given second doses at roughly 4 or roughly 12 weeks. Study results and limitations: Elevations in Spike-specific TCR breadth and depth followed administration of two AZD1222 doses.

The repertoire was sequenced with immunoSEQ multiplex PCR; TCRdb's copy has only in-frame clones and lacks some. The table lists about 88,000 clones, about 89% of them singletons, with roughly 4% in the top ten. This CDR3 contains 14 residues. Per germline, CDR1 MNHNY and CDR2 SVGAGI (reference sequence). The junction had 7 bases not matched to a gene; V was cut back by 6 bases and J by 8 bases. Worth noting for this clone: Its antigen is not known.

The sequenced sample was peripheral blood, obtained on day 0 of AZD1222 vaccination. This sequence joins TRBV6-6 and TRBJ1-4, with 9 bases identical to TRBD1. The clonotype was recovered from an adult in good health. The CDR3 nucleotides are TGTGCCAGCAGACAGGACAGGGGAGGAGAAAAACTGTTTTTT. Translating it yields CASRQDRGGEKLFF.